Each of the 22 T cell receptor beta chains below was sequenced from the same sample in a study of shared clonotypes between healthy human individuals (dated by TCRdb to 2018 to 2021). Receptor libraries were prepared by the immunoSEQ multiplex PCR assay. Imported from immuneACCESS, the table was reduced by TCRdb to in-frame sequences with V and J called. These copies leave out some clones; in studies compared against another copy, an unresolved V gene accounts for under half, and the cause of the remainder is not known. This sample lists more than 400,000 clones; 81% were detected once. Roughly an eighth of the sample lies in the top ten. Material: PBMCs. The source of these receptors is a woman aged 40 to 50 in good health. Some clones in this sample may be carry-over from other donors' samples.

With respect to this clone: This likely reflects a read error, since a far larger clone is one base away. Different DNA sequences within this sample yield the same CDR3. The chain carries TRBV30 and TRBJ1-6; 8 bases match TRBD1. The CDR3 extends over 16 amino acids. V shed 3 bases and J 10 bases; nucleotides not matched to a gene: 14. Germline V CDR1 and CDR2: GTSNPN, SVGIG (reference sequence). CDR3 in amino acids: CAWSADRGLTGSPLHF. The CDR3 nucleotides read TGTGCCTGGAGCGCCGACAGGGGCCTCACGGGGTCACCCCTCCACTTT.

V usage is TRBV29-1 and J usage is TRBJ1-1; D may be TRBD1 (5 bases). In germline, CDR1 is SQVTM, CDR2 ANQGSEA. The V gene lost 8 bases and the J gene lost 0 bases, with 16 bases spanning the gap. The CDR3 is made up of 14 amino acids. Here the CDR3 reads CSLSRGLLNTEAFF. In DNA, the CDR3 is TGCAGCCTAAGCCGGGGACTTCTGAACACTGAAGCTTTCTTT. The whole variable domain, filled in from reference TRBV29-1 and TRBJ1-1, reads SAVISQKPSRDICQRGTSLTIQCQVDSQVTMMFWYRQQPGQSLTLIATANQGSEATYESGFVIDKFPISRPNLTFSTLTVSNMSPEDSSIYLCSLSRGLLNTEAFFGQGTRLTVV.

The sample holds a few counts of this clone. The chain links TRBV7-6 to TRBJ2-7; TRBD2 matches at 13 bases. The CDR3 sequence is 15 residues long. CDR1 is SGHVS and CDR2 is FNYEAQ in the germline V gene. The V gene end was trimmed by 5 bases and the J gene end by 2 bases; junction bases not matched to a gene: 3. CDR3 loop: CASSAGLAGTYEQYF. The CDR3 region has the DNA TGTGCCAGCAGCGCGGGACTAGCGGGAACCTACGAGCAGTACTTC. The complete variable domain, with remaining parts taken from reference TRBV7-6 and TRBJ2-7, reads GAGVSQSPRYKVTKRGQDVALRCDPISGHVSLYWYRQALGQGPEFLTYFNYEAQQDKSGLPNDRFSAERPEGSISTLTIQRTEQRDSAMYRCASSAGLAGTYEQYFGPGTRLTVT.

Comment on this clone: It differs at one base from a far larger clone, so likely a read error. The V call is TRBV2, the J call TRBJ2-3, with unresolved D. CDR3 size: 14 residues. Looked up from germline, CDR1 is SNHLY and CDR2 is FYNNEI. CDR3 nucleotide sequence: TGTGCCAGCAGAGGCGTTTTCGAGTCAGATGCGCAGTATTTT. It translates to CASRGVFESDAQYF. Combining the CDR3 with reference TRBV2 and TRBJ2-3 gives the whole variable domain EPEVTQTPSHQVTQMGQEVILRCVPISNHLYFYWYRQILGQKVEFLVSFYNNEISEKSEIFDDQFSVERPDGSNFTLKIRSTKLEDSAMYFCASRGVFESDAQYFGPGTRLTVL.

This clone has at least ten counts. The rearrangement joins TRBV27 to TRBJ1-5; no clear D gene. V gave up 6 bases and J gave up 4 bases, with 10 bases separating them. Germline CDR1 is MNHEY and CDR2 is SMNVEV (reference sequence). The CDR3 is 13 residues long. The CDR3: CASSVRWNQPQHF. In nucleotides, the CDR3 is TGTGCCAGCAGCGTGCGTTGGAATCAGCCCCAGCATTTT.

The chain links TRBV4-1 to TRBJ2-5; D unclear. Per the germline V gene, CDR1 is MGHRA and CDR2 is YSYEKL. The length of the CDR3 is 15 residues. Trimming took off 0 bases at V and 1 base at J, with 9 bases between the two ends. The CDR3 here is CASSQDGQPQETQYF. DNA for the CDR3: TGCGCCAGCAGCCAAGATGGCCAACCCCAAGAGACCCAGTACTTC.

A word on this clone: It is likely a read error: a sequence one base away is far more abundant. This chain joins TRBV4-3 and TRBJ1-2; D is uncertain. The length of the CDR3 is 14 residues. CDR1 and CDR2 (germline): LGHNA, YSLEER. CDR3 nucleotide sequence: TGCGCCAGCAGCCAAGACAGGAGTAACTATGGCTGCACCTTC. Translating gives CASSQDRSNYGCTF.

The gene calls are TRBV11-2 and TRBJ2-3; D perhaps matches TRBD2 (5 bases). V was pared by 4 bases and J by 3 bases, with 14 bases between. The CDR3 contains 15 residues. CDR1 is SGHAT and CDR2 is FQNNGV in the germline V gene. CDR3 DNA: TGTGCCAGCAGCTCCCGAAAGGAGGCGACAGATACGCAGTATTTT. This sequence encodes CASSSRKEATDTQYF.

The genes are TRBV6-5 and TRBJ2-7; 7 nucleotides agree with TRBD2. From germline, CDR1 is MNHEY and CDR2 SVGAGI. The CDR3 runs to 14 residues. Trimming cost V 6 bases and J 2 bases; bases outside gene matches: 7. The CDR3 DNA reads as TGTGCCAGCAGACCGGGACTACCGACCTACGAGCAGTACTTC. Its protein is CASRPGLPTYEQYF.

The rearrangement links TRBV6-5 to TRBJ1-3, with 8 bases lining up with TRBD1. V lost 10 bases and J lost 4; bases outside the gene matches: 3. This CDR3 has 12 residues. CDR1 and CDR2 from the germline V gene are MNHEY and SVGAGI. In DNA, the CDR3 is TGTGCCACGGCAGGGGGCGGAAACACCATATATTTT. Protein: CATAGGGNTIYF.

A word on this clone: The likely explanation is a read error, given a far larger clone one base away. CDR3 residues: CASSFDGSREQYF. In nucleotides, the CDR3 is TGCGCCAGCAGCTTTGACGGTAGTCGGGAGCAGTACTTC. This chain uses TRBV5-1 with TRBJ2-7; D gene ambiguous. Trimming cost V 2 bases and J 7 bases, with 13 bases left between them. The CDR3 consists of 13 residues. Germline CDR1 SGHRS, CDR2 YFSETQ.

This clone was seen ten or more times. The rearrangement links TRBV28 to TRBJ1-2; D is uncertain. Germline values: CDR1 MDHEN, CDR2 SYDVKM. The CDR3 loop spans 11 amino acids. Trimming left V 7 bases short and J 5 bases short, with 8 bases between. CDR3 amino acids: CASTSWYGYTF. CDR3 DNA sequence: TGTGCCAGCACCTCCTGGTATGGCTACACCTTC.

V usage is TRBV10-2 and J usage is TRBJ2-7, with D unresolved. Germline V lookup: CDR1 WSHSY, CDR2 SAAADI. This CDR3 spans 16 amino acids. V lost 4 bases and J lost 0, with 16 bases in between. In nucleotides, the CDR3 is TGCGCCAGCAGTGGACCCCCGGGCCAAAGCTCCTACGAGCAGTACTTC. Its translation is CASSGPPGQSSYEQYF.

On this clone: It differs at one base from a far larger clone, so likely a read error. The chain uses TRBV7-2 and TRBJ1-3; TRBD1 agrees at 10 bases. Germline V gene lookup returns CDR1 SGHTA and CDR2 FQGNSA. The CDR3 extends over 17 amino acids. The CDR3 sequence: CAISARQGALSGNTIYF. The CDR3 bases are TGTGCCATCAGCGCCCGACAGGGGGCTCTCTCTGGAAACACCATATATTTT.

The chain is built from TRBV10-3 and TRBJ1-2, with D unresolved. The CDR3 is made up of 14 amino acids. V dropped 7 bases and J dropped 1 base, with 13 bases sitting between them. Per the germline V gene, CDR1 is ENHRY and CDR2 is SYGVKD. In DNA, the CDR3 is TGTGCCATCAAACAGACTTTAGATAACTATGGCTACACCTTC. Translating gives CAIKQTLDNYGYTF.

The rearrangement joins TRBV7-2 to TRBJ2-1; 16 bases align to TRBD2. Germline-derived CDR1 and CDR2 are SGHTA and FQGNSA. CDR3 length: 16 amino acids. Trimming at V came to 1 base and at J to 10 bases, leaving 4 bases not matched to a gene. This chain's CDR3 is CASSLDGTSGRGEQFF. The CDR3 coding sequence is TGTGCCAGCAGCTTAGATGGGACTAGCGGGAGGGGCGAGCAGTTCTTC.

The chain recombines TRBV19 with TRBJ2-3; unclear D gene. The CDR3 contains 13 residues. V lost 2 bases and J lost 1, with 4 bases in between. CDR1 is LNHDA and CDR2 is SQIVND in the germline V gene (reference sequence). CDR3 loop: CASSIRGTDTQYF. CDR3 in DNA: TGTGCCAGTAGTATAAGAGGCACAGATACGCAGTATTTT.

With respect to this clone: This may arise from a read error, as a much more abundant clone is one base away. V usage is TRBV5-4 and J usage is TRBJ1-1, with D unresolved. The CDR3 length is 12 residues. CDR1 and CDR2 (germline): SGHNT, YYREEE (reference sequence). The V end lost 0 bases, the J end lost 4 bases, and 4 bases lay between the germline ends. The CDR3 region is CASSLDSTEAFF. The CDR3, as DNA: TGTGCCAGCAGCTTGGACAGCACTGAAGCTTTCTTT.

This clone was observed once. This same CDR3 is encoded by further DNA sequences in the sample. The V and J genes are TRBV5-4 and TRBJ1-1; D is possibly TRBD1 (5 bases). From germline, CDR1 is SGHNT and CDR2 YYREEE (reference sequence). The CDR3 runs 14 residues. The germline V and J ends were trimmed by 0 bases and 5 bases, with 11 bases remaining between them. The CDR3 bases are TGTGCCAGCAGCTTGGAGGGGAGAGGAACTGAAGCTTTCTTT. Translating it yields CASSLEGRGTEAFF. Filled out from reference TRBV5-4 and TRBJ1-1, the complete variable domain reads ETGVTQSPTHLIKTRGQQVTLRCSSQSGHNTVSWYQQALGQGPQFIFQYYREEENGRGNFPPRFSGLQFPNYSSELNVNALELDDSALYLCASSLEGRGTEAFFGQGTRLTVV.

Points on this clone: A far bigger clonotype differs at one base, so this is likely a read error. Here the CDR3 reads CASSDQDSNQPQHF. The CDR3 DNA follows: TGTGCCAGCAGTGATCAGGATAGCAATCAGCCCCAGCATTTT. The chain links TRBV2 to TRBJ1-5; unclear D gene. CDR1 and CDR2 from the germline V gene are SNHLY and FYNNEI. CDR3 length: 14 amino acids. The V end lost 3 bases, the J end lost 0 bases, and 6 bases lay between the germline ends.

The CDR3 nucleotides are TGTGCCAGCAGCTTAGTGGGGTGCGGGAGGGCATCACAGGAGCAGTTCTTC. It encodes CASSLVGCGRASQEQFF. V and J are TRBV7-2 and TRBJ2-1, with 9 bases lining up with TRBD2. Germline CDR1 is SGHTA and CDR2 is FQGNSA. The CDR3 runs 17 residues. Unmatched junction bases numbered 14, after V lost 1 base and J lost 10 bases.

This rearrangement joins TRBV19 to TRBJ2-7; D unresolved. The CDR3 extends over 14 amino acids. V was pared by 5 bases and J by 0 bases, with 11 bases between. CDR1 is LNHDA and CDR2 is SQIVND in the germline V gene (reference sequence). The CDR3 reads CASSPLGTSYEQYF. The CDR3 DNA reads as TGTGCCAGTAGTCCCTTGGGCACCTCCTACGAGCAGTACTTC.